The T cell receptor (beta chain) under discussion was sequenced for a study of T cell changes during pregnancy in multiple sclerosis (dated by TCRdb to the late 2010s). Some background on the complete study: The study looked at changes in the T cell repertoire across pregnancy in women with multiple sclerosis.

Libraries came from the immunoSEQ multiplex PCR assay. This immuneACCESS table, as held by TCRdb, lists in-frame sequences with V and J called but not all clones. Of the missing ones, under half trace to an unresolved V gene in checked studies; the others have no known cause. In this sample the table shows 91,000 or so clones, roughly 92% of which occur a single time. About 2% of the sample lies in the top ten. This clone occurred once. Which antigen it targets is not known. Within one base of it there is no much larger clone, and no base qualities were kept. The source material was peripheral blood, sampled after pregnancy. This receptor was obtained from a female donor with multiple sclerosis, enrolled in a pregnancy study.

The CDR3 is CSGRINEQFF. The sequence in DNA is TGCAGCGGCAGGATAAATGAGCAGTTCTTC. The chain joins TRBV29-1 to TRBJ2-1, with no confidently assigned D gene. The junction carries 8 bases between V and J, which are trimmed by 7 bases and 7 bases respectively. Taken from the germline V gene, the CDR1 and CDR2 loops are SQVTM and ANQGSEA. From cysteine to phenylalanine, the CDR3 is 10 amino acids long. CDR3 DNA is the only sequence kept; it has 30 bases, read in frame from the first base.